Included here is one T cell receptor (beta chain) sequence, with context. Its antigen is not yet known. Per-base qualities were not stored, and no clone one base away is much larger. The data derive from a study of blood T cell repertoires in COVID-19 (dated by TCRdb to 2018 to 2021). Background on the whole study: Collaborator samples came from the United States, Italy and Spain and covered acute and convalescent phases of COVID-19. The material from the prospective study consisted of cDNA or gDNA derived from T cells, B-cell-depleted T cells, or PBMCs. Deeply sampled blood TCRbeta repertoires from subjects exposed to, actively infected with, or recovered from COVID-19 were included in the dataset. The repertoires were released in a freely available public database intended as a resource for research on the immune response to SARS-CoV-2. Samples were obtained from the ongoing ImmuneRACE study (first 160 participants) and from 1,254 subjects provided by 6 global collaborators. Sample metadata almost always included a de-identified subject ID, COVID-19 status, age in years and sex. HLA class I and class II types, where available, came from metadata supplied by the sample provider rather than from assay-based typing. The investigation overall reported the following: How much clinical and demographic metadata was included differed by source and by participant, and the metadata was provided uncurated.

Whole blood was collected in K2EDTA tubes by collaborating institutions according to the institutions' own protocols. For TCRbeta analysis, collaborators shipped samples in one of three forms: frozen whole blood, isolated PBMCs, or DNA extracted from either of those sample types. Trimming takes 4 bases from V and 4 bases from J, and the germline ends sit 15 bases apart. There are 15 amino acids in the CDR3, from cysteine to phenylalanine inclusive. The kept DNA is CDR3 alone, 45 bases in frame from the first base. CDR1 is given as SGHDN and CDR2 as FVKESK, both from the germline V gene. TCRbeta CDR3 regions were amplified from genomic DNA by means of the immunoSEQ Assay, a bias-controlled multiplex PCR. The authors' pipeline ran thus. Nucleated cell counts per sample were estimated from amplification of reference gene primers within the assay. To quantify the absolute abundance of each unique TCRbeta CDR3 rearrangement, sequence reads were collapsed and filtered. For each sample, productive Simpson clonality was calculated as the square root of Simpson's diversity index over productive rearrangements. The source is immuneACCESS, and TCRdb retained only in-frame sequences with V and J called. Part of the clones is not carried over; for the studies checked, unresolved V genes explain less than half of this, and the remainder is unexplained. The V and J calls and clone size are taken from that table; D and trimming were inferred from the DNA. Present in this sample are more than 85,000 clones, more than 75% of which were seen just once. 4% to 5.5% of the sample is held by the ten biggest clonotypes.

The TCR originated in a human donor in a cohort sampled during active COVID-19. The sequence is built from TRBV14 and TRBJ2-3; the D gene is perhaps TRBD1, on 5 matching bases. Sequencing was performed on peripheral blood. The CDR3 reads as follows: CASSRQRPGSDTQYF. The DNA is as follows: TGTGCCAGCAGCCGACAGCGCCCCGGGTCAGATACGCAGTATTTT.